This TCR beta chain derives from a study of T-cell memory formation after mild COVID-19. The table lists this clonotype with many counts. This CDR3 is 14 amino acids long. The V and J ends lost 6 bases and 6 bases respectively, with 17 bases between them. Barcoded TCR alpha and TCR beta cDNA libraries with UMIs came from 5'RACE using constant-segment primers. MiXCR, run by TCRdb on the 5' RACE reads, gives a single entry per CDR3 protein. The sample has just under 150,000 distinct CDR3 sequences; 6% are singletons. This TCR came from an adult woman who had mild COVID-19 (a few samples of this study predate the infection). Cell type and time point are not known. The chain uses TRBV12-3 or TRBV12-4 and TRBJ1-1, with D perhaps TRBD1 (5 bases). The specimen was PBMCs or a T cell subset sorted from them (not recorded which). CDR3 bases: TGTGCCAGCAGCACCGTAGGGACGGCCCCTGAAGCTTTCTTT. Protein: CASSTVGTAPEAFF.